These 13 T cell receptor beta chains were all obtained from the same sample, sequenced in a study of shared clonotypes between healthy human individuals. Terminally differentiated effector memory CD45RA+ cells were excluded by CCR7 positive selection of CD45RO-negative cells. Measured with immunoSEQ multiplex PCR; TCRdb has only the in-frame clones, and not every one. The sample carries approximately 650,000 clones, over 95% recorded once. The sequenced sample consisted of naive CD8+ T cells sorted from blood. The source is a woman under 40 in good health.

CDR3 DNA sequence: TGTGCCTGGAGTGTAGGCTTCATTGACAGGGGGAACGAGCAGTACTTC. Protein sequence: CAWSVGFIDRGNEQYF. The V gene is TRBV30, the J gene TRBJ2-7, with TRBD1 identical over 9 bases. CDR1 is GTSNPN, CDR2 SVGIG, per germline (reference sequence). The CDR3 consists of 16 residues. Trimming took 0 bases from V and 5 from J; bases not matched to a gene: 11.

The rearrangement uses TRBV7-8 and TRBJ1-5; D unclear. This CDR3 region has 15 residues. Germline V CDR1 and CDR2: SGHVS, FQNEAQ. Trimming removed 5 bases from V and 0 bases from J, with 11 bases in between. CDR3 nucleotides: TGTGCCAGCAGCGCTGCAGTATATAGCAATCAGCCCCAGCATTTT. Protein product: CASSAAVYSNQPQHF.

The gene calls are TRBV4-1 and TRBJ2-1; TRBD2 agrees at 7 bases. Germline V CDR1 and CDR2: MGHRA, YSYEKL. With V trimmed by 2 bases and J by 0 bases, 13 bases remained unmatched. CDR3 length: 19 amino acids. CDR3 region: CASSQRSSGTKSSYNEQFF. CDR3 bases: TGCGCCAGCAGCCAAAGGTCGAGCGGGACGAAAAGCTCCTACAATGAGCAGTTCTTC.

As to this clone: Within the sample, other DNA sequences also encode this same CDR3. V and J are TRBV7-9 and TRBJ1-1; D remains ambiguous. The V gene's germline CDR1 is SEHNR and CDR2 FQNEAQ (reference sequence). V lost 1 base and J 4 bases, leaving 4 bases between the germline ends. This CDR3 is 12 amino acids long. The CDR3 spells CASSLGSTEAFF. CDR3 nucleotide sequence: TGTGCCAGCAGCTTAGGTTCCACTGAAGCTTTCTTT.

This chain joins TRBV27 and TRBJ1-1, with TRBD1 identical over 7 bases. Losses at the gene ends were 4 bases for V and 10 bases for J; bases not matched to a gene: 6. Germline V gives CDR1 MNHEY, CDR2 SMNVEV (reference sequence). The CDR3 is made up of 12 amino acids. The CDR3 is CASSSGGVGAFF. The CDR3 nucleotides read TGTGCCAGCAGTTCAGGGGGGGTCGGAGCTTTCTTT.

The V and J genes are TRBV4-1 and TRBJ1-5, with 9 bases identical to TRBD1. This CDR3 has 17 residues. Germline CDR1 and CDR2: MGHRA and YSYEKL. After removal of 3 bases from V and 7 bases from J, the junction contained 13 bases not matched to a gene. CDR3 sequence reads: CASSQGVRTGEKQPQHF. The DNA of the CDR3 is TGCGCCAGCAGCCAGGGCGTACGGACAGGGGAAAAACAGCCCCAGCATTTT.

The chain employs TRBV20-1 and TRBJ1-1; no firm D call. The ends were cut back, 3 bases at V and 6 bases at J, with 8 bases in the middle. CDR3 size: 11 residues. Germline loops: CDR1 DFQATT, CDR2 SNEGSKA (reference sequence). CDR3 protein: CSASRGPEAFF. The CDR3 DNA sequence: TGCAGTGCTAGCCGTGGGCCTGAAGCTTTCTTT.

This chain joins TRBV10-2 and TRBJ2-2; 7 nucleotides line up with TRBD1. This CDR3 spans 15 amino acids. The junction had 8 bases not matched to a gene; V was cut back by 6 bases and J by 4 bases. CDR1 WSHSY and CDR2 SAAADI come from the germline V gene. In DNA, the CDR3 is TGCGCCAGCAGATCCGGGACAGAGTTCACCGGGGAGCTGTTTTTT. It codes for CASRSGTEFTGELFF.

The CDR3 DNA follows: TGTGCCAGCAGCTCTAACGGACAGGGCAACTATGGCTACACCTTC. It specifies CASSSNGQGNYGYTF. The rearrangement uses TRBV7-9 and TRBJ1-2, with TRBD1 matching over 8 bases. V lost 4 bases, J lost 2 bases, and 6 bases stayed unmatched. The CDR3 sequence is 15 residues long. Germline V gene sequence: CDR1 SEHNR, CDR2 FQNEAQ (reference sequence). The whole variable domain, filled in from reference TRBV7-9 and TRBJ1-2, reads DTGVSQNPRHKITKRGQNVTFRCDPISEHNRLYWYRQTLGQGPEFLTYFQNEAQLEKSRLLSDRFSAERPKGSFSTLEIQRTEQGDSAMYLCASSSNGQGNYGYTFGSGTRLTVV.

This clone was recorded once. The rearrangement uses TRBV30 and TRBJ1-5, with 8 bases fitting TRBD1. Trimming took 3 bases from V and 4 from J; bases not matched to a gene: 8. CDR1 is GTSNPN and CDR2 is SVGIG in the germline V gene (reference sequence). This CDR3 spans 15 amino acids. CDR3 in amino acids: CAWSEGQGVNQPQHF. The CDR3 nucleotides are TGTGCCTGGAGCGAAGGACAGGGAGTAAATCAGCCCCAGCATTTT.

J is TRBJ2-5 and V is TRBV30, with no clear D. Judging by the DNA end, TRBJ2-7 fits better; the J call may be wrong. Looked up from germline, CDR1 is GTSNPN and CDR2 is SVGIG (reference sequence). CDR3 length: 11 residues. CDR3 sequence reads: CAWSGVYEQYF. The CDR3, as DNA: TGTGCCTGGAGTGGAGTCTACGAGCAGTACTTC.

The V call is TRBV27, the J call TRBJ1-3; no clear D gene. The CDR3 runs 16 residues. V was cut by 2 bases and J by 1 base, with 12 bases left in between. The germline gives CDR1 MNHEY, CDR2 SMNVEV (reference sequence). Here the CDR3 reads CASSLTGSNSGNTIYF. The DNA of the CDR3 is TGTGCCAGCAGTTTAACGGGCTCCAATTCTGGAAACACCATATATTTT.

The gene calls are TRBV5-8 and TRBJ1-1; no clear D. This CDR3 is built from 11 residues. The germline gives CDR1 SGHTS, CDR2 YDEGEE. Trimming left V 1 base short and J 7 bases short, with 5 bases between. The CDR3 DNA follows: TGTGCCAGCAGCTTGACCTTTGAAGCTTTCTTT. Translated, it gives CASSLTFEAFF.